Below are 31 T cell receptor beta chains sequenced from a single sample in a study of regulatory T cells in long-lasting Graves disease. The sample's time point: newly diagnosed GD, antithyroid drugs for less than 3 months. Preparation of the TCR library used RNA extracted from PBMCs. Construction of TCR beta libraries relied on iRepertoire HTBI primers and on Arm-PCR targeting CDR3 regions. TCRdb processed the multiplex PCR reads anew with MiXCR; each CDR3 protein has one entry. The sample consists of roughly 250,000 distinct CDR3 sequences, approximately 18% of them appearing once. This same sample was also taken into another study, of T cells in Graves' hyperthyroidism and ophthalmopathy.

The source was peripheral blood mononuclear cells (PBMCs), collected at new diagnosis, from a patient treated with antithyroid drugs. These receptors were collected from a young woman with Graves disease.

This clonotype was counted ten times or more. The V call is TRBV20-1, the J call TRBJ1-1; weak D call: TRBD1 (6 bases). V was cut by 3 bases and J by 0 bases, with 20 bases left in between. The CDR3 is made up of 17 amino acids. The V gene's germline CDR1 is DFQATT and CDR2 SNEGSKA (reference sequence). Written as DNA, the CDR3 is TGCAGTGCTAGCTCCATTCAGGGGCGAATCATGAACACTGAAGCTTTCTTT. It is translated as CSASSIQGRIMNTEAFF.

The chain has TRBV6-2 or TRBV6-3 and TRBJ2-3; the match to TRBD2 covers 13 bases. CDR3 size: 16 residues. From germline, CDR1 is MNHEY and CDR2 SVGEGT. V lost 6 bases to trimming and J lost 1 base; unmatched junction nucleotides: 4. CDR3 sequence (DNA): TGTGCCAGCAGGGGCGGGACTAGCGGGGGCACAGATACGCAGTATTTT. This gives the protein CASRGGTSGGTDTQYF.

The table lists this clonotype with many counts. As DNA, the CDR3 is TGCAGCGTTGTCAAGGATTCCGGGGAGCTGTTTTTT. It is translated as CSVVKDSGELFF. The rearrangement uses TRBV29-1 and TRBJ2-2; the D is unclear. The CDR3 length is 12 residues. The germline gives CDR1 SQVTM, CDR2 ANQGSEA. Trimming took off 4 bases at V and 6 bases at J, with 9 bases between the two ends.

This clonotype has more than one count but fewer than ten. The V and J genes are TRBV6-1 and TRBJ2-3; no firm D call. The CDR3 is made up of 15 amino acids. Deletions cut 3 bases from V and 3 bases from J, with 13 bases between. The germline V gene encodes CDR1 MNHNS and CDR2 SASEGT. The CDR3 nucleotides read TGTGCCAGCAGTGATCAGGTTGTGGGGACAGATACGCAGTATTTT. Amino acid sequence: CASSDQVVGTDTQYF.

This clonotype has a handful of counts. The chain uses TRBV12-3 or TRBV12-4 and TRBJ2-5; a possible D gene is TRBD1 (6 bases). The germline V and J ends were trimmed by 3 bases and 5 bases, with 19 bases remaining between them. The CDR3 sequence is 16 residues long. CDR3 DNA: TGTGCCAGCAGTTTTATGGGTTCAGGGGCCGGGGAGACCCAGTACTTC. Translated, it gives CASSFMGSGAGETQYF.

The chain employs TRBV19 and TRBJ2-7, with a tentative D call TRBD1 (5 bases). Trimming left V 5 bases short and J 0 bases short, with 17 bases between. The CDR3 sequence is 16 residues long. Germline V gene lookup returns CDR1 LNHDA and CDR2 SQIVND (reference sequence). CDR3 in DNA: TGTGCCAGTAGTGGGGCTGGGCCAACCAACTCCTACGAGCAGTACTTC. Protein product: CASSGAGPTNSYEQYF. The whole variable domain, filled in from reference TRBV19 and TRBJ2-7, reads DGGITQSPKYLFRKEGQNVTLSCEQNLNHDAMYWYRQDPGQGLRLIYYSQIVNDFQKGDIAEGYSVSREKKESFPLTVTSAQKNPTAFYLCASSGAGPTNSYEQYFGPGTRLTVT.

This clonotype appeared many times. This chain joins TRBV6-5 and TRBJ1-2; the D is unclear. This CDR3 is built from 13 residues. The germline V and J ends were trimmed by 2 bases and 8 bases, with 12 bases remaining between them. Germline V gives CDR1 MNHEY, CDR2 SVGAGI. CDR3 region: CASSYDSREGYTF. In nucleotides, the CDR3 is TGTGCCAGCAGTTACGACTCTCGGGAGGGCTACACCTTC.

This clonotype was seen ten or more times. One end of the junction fails to match germline, which may point to a read error. This chain links TRBV7-7 with TRBJ2-5, with TRBD2 as a possible D gene (6 bases). The CDR3 is 14 residues long. Germline V lookup: CDR1 SSHAT, CDR2 FNYEAQ (reference sequence). This chain's CDR3 is CASSARLGQETQYF. CDR3 sequence (DNA): TGTGCTAGCAGCGCAAGACTAGGACAAGAGACCCAGTACTTC.

In its sample, this clonotype was seen many times. J is TRBJ1-6 and V is TRBV7-2, with 8 bases lining up with TRBD1. Germline trimming cut 10 bases from V and 9 bases from J; bases unmatched to any gene: 8. The length of the CDR3 is 13 residues. Germline V gives CDR1 SGHTA, CDR2 FQGNSA. The CDR3 region has the DNA TGTGCCACTCGACAGGGGATAGCTTCACCCCTCCACTTT. It encodes CATRQGIASPLHF.

This clonotype was seen many times. The chain joins TRBV20-1 to TRBJ1-1; no reliable D call. V lost 0 bases and J lost 8, with 7 bases in between. The CDR3 runs to 11 residues. Germline loops: CDR1 DFQATT, CDR2 SNEGSKA (reference sequence). The CDR3 DNA sequence: TGCAGTGCTAGAGATATAATAGAAGCTTTCTTT. Protein product: CSARDIIEAFF.

Of note for this clonotype: At one end the junction does not follow the germline gene, possibly because of a read error. The chain has TRBV3-1 and TRBJ2-4; TRBD2 matches 7 bases. The better agreement between TRBJ2-5 and the DNA end casts doubt on the J call. This CDR3 region has 15 residues. CDR1 and CDR2 from the germline V gene are LGHDT and YNNKEL (reference sequence). CDR3 nucleotide sequence: TGTGCCGGCAGCCCCTCGGGCGGGAGCCAAGAGACCCAGTACTTC. Translation: CAGSPSGGSQETQYF.

This clonotype showed up many times. This chain links TRBV5-1 with TRBJ1-1; D remains ambiguous. CDR3 size: 14 residues. Trimming took off 3 bases at V and 2 bases at J, with 11 bases between the two ends. Germline V gene lookup returns CDR1 SGHRS and CDR2 YFSETQ. DNA of the CDR3: TGCGCCAGCAGCTCCGGACCCTTTAACACTGAAGCTTTCTTT. It specifies CASSSGPFNTEAFF.

This clonotype was found a few times. V gene TRBV2 combines with J gene TRBJ2-1; D gene uncertain. The CDR3 has 11 amino acids. Germline V gene data show CDR1 as SNHLY and CDR2 as FYNNEI. V lost 4 bases and J 7 bases, leaving 5 bases between the germline ends. The CDR3 DNA reads as TGTGCCAGCAGTGCCCCTAATGAGCAGTTCTTC. Its translation: CASSAPNEQFF. The variable domain in full, with the rest retrieved from reference TRBV2 and TRBJ2-1, is EPEVTQTPSHQVTQMGQEVILRCVPISNHLYFYWYRQILGQKVEFLVSFYNNEISEKSEIFDDQFSVERPDGSNFTLKIRSTKLEDSAMYFCASSAPNEQFFGPGTRLTVL.

Concerning this clonotype: This may come from a read error, since a much larger clone is one base off. The chain joins TRBV4-1 to TRBJ1-1; perhaps TRBD1 as D (6 bases). This CDR3 contains 13 residues. CDR1 is MGHRA, CDR2 YSYEKL, per germline. CDR3 in amino acids: CTSSSRGQREAFF. Here the CDR3 DNA reads TGCACCAGCAGCTCCCGAGGACAGCGGGAAGCTTTCTTT.

This clonotype showed up many times. The chain employs TRBV20-1 and TRBJ2-7; TRBD1 agrees at 9 bases. The CDR3 length is 15 residues. V gave up 6 bases and J gave up 1 base; unmatched junction bases: 10. CDR1 and CDR2 from the germline V gene are DFQATT and SNEGSKA (reference sequence). The CDR3 reads CSANPGTGRSYEQYF. The CDR3 coding sequence is TGCAGTGCAAATCCCGGGACAGGGAGGTCCTACGAGCAGTACTTC.

In its sample, this clonotype was seen a few times. Being one base from a much bigger clone, this may be a read error. A read error is likely, as this CDR3 ends without the conserved phenylalanine or tryptophan. The rearrangement links TRBV2 to TRBJ2-1, with D perhaps TRBD1 (5 bases). The CDR3 loop spans 13 amino acids. The germline V gene encodes CDR1 SNHLY and CDR2 FYNNEI. The V end lost 11 bases, the J end lost 2 bases, and 13 bases lay between the germline ends. The CDR3 bases are TGTGCCCTCAGGGTGAGCACCTACAATGAGCAGTTCCTC. Amino acid sequence: CALRVSTYNEQFL.

Many counts were recorded for this clonotype. The chain is built from TRBV6-1 and TRBJ1-1; TRBD1 might be the D (5 bases). This CDR3 is 11 amino acids long. CDR1 and CDR2 from the germline V gene are MNHNS and SASEGT. CDR3 protein: CASTQGTEAFF. The CDR3 DNA is TGTGCTTCTACGCAGGGCACTGAAGCTTTCTTT.

The chain couples TRBV9 to TRBJ1-2; D is possibly TRBD1 (5 bases). V lost 4 bases, J lost 4 bases, and 17 bases lay in between. This CDR3 region has 15 residues. Germline-derived CDR1 and CDR2 are SGDLS and YYNGEE. Written as DNA, the CDR3 is TGTGCCAGCAGCCCCCTCACGCCGGGACTCTATGGCTACACCTTC. Its translation: CASSPLTPGLYGYTF. Drawing the rest from reference TRBV9 and TRBJ1-2, the complete variable domain is DSGVTQTPKHLITATGQRVTLRCSPRSGDLSVYWYQQSLDQGLQFLIQYYNGEERAKGNILERFSAQQFPDLHSELNLSSLELGDSALYFCASSPLTPGLYGYTFGSGTRLTVV.

In its sample, this clonotype was seen many times. The chain is built from TRBV2 and TRBJ1-2; tentatively, D is TRBD1 (5 bases). The CDR3 is made up of 15 amino acids. Trimming shortened V by 6 bases and J by 4 bases, and 18 bases separated the two germline ends. The germline gives CDR1 SNHLY, CDR2 FYNNEI. For the CDR3, the DNA is TGTGCCAGCAGCGACGGGACGGTAGTCTCCTATGGCTACACCTTC. Protein sequence: CASSDGTVVSYGYTF.

This clonotype was seen many times. The V and J genes are TRBV6-1 and TRBJ1-1, with D possibly TRBD1 on 6 matching bases. Per germline, CDR1 MNHNS and CDR2 SASEGT. V was clipped by 4 bases and J by 3 bases, with 12 bases between them. The CDR3 is 14 amino acids. The CDR3 coding sequence is TGTGCCAGCAGTGCACAGGGAGGGGACACTGAAGCTTTCTTT. Protein product: CASSAQGGDTEAFF.

This clonotype was seen ten or more times. The genes are TRBV5-1 and TRBJ2-5, with D possibly being TRBD1 or TRBD2 (6 bases each). The length of the CDR3 is 17 residues. Trimming took off 1 base at V and 1 base at J, with 17 bases between the two ends. CDR1 is SGHRS and CDR2 is YFSETQ in the germline V gene. The CDR3 here is CASSLPRDRGGQETQYF. The CDR3 DNA reads TGCGCCAGCAGCTTGCCGCGGGACCGAGGGGGCCAAGAGACCCAGTACTTC. The variable domain in full, completed from reference TRBV5-1 and TRBJ2-5, reads KAGVTQTPRYLIKTRGQQVTLSCSPISGHRSVSWYQQTPGQGLQFLFEYFSETQRNKGNFPGRFSGRQFSNSRSEMNVSTLELGDSALYLCASSLPRDRGGQETQYFGPGTRLLVL.

A remark on this clonotype: A much larger clone lies one base from this, so it may be a read error. The rearrangement links TRBV6-5 to TRBJ2-2; 8 bases map to TRBD2. This CDR3 comprises 16 residues. From germline, CDR1 is MNHEY and CDR2 SVGAGI. V was pared by 4 bases and J by 4 bases, with 8 bases of the junction left unmatched. Written as DNA, the CDR3 is TGTGCCAGCAGTTCCTCTGTTAGCGGGGCCACCGGGGAGCTGTTTTTT. This translates into CASSSSVSGATGELFF.

This clonotype was recorded at least ten times. The gene calls are TRBV6-5 and TRBJ1-5; D remains unclear. This CDR3 comprises 17 residues. V was clipped by 1 base and J by 0 bases, with 13 bases between them. Per the germline V gene, CDR1 is MNHEY and CDR2 is SVGAGI. CDR3 nucleotide sequence: TGTGCCAGCAGTTACTTTGCACCTAGGGATAGCAATCAGCCCCAGCATTTT. Translation gives CASSYFAPRDSNQPQHF.

This clonotype was detected many times. The rearrangement uses TRBV6-1 and TRBJ1-2, with D possibly being TRBD1 (6 bases). V lost 6 bases and J lost 2, with 19 bases in between. The germline V gene has CDR1 MNHNS and CDR2 SASEGT. CDR3 size: 16 residues. In DNA, the CDR3 is TGTGCCAGCAGCCCCAGGGGCGGGGGCGCAAACTATGGCTACACCTTC. This codes for CASSPRGGGANYGYTF.

This clonotype has at least ten counts. CDR3 DNA: TGTGCCAGCAGCTTGGAAGGGGGGGAGTACGAGCAGTACTTC. Residues: CASSLEGGEYEQYF. The chain has TRBV5-4 and TRBJ2-7; D perhaps matches TRBD2 (7 bases). The germline gives CDR1 SGHNT, CDR2 YYREEE (reference sequence). V was cut by 0 bases and J by 4 bases, with 11 bases left in between. CDR3 length: 14 amino acids.

This clonotype was seen at least ten times. The gene calls are TRBV12-3 or TRBV12-4 and TRBJ1-5; D gene ambiguous. CDR3 size: 14 residues. The V end lost 4 bases, the J end lost 0 bases, and 7 bases lay between the germline ends. This chain's CDR3 is CASSSSYSNQPQHF. DNA for the CDR3: TGTGCCAGCAGTTCTTCATATAGCAATCAGCCCCAGCATTTT.

This clonotype was counted many times. The rearrangement uses TRBV5-1 and TRBJ2-7; 7 bases map to TRBD1. Germline loops: CDR1 SGHRS, CDR2 YFSETQ. This CDR3 is built from 13 residues. J gave up 3 bases and V 4 bases, and 4 bases lay outside the gene matches. The CDR3 DNA sequence: TGCGCCAGCAGCCCGACAGGGATCTACGAGCAGTACTTC. Its translation is CASSPTGIYEQYF.

This clonotype was detected ten times or more. The chain links TRBV20-1 to TRBJ2-1, with D unclear. With the DNA end fitting TRBJ2-4 better, the J assignment may be wrong. CDR1 and CDR2 from the germline V gene are DFQATT and SNEGSKA (reference sequence). The length of the CDR3 is 12 residues. The CDR3 DNA reads as TGCAGTGCTAGAGATCAGGAAAACATTCAGTACTTC. This sequence encodes CSARDQENIQYF.

There are many counts of this clonotype. The CDR3 here is CASSLGQGRGQFF. The CDR3 nucleotides are TGCGCCAGCAGCTTGGGACAGGGTCGAGGGCAGTTCTTC. V usage is TRBV5-1 and J usage is TRBJ2-1; 7 nucleotides agree with TRBD1. After removal of 0 bases from V and 12 bases from J, the junction contained 6 bases not matched to a gene. Germline V gene sequence: CDR1 SGHRS, CDR2 YFSETQ. The CDR3 runs to 13 residues.

This clonotype was seen ten or more times. This sequence joins TRBV19 and TRBJ1-1; no definite D call. CDR1 and CDR2 from the germline V gene are LNHDA and SQIVND (reference sequence). The CDR3 spans 14 residues. V was trimmed by 7 bases and J by 0 bases, leaving 12 bases between them. In DNA, the CDR3 is TGTGCCAGTACAAAGGGTCCCATGAACACTGAAGCTTTCTTT. As protein: CASTKGPMNTEAFF.

This clonotype was detected many times. The V and J genes are TRBV29-1 and TRBJ1-1; 8 nucleotides match TRBD1. Germline loops: CDR1 SQVTM, CDR2 ANQGSEA. The CDR3 is made up of 12 amino acids. V gave up 4 bases and J gave up 10 bases; unmatched junction bases: 8. In DNA, the CDR3 is TGCAGCGTTGGTGGGACAGGTAACGGAGCTTTCTTT. Its translation is CSVGGTGNGAFF.